This T cell receptor beta chain was identified in a study of shared clonotypes between healthy human individuals. Sequencing used immunoSEQ multiplex PCR; TCRdb keeps in-frame clones, though not all of them. The data hold about 1 million clones, with around four fifths observed a single time. J gave up 0 bases and V 7 bases, and 6 bases lay outside the gene matches. This CDR3 has 13 residues. The germline V gene has CDR1 GTSNPN and CDR2 SVGIG (reference sequence). In its sample, this clone was seen once. The rearrangement joins TRBV30 to TRBJ2-7; 7 bases fit TRBD1. This clonotype was obtained from a man in his late teens or twenties in good health. The specimen sequenced was memory CD4+ T cells sorted from blood. Described subset: CD45RA-negative fraction. The CDR3: CASTQGSSYEQYF. The CDR3 DNA reads TGTGCCTCGACACAGGGGAGCTCCTACGAGCAGTACTTC. The whole variable domain, filled in from reference TRBV30 and TRBJ2-7, reads SQTIHQWPATLVQPVGSPLSLECTVEGTSNPNLYWYRQAAGRGLQLLFYSVGIGQISSEVPQNLSASRPQDRQFILSSKKLLLSDSGFYLCASTQGSSYEQYFGPGTRLTVT.